A selection of T cell receptor beta chains follows, all from one sample in a study of blood T cell repertoires in COVID-19. Generated by immunoSEQ multiplex PCR, the TCRdb table keeps only in-frame clones and is missing some. The sample consists of 90,000 or so clones, around nine tenths of them appearing once. Specimen: peripheral blood. All receptors derive from a man of 80 years or more with acute or convalescent COVID-19. Both conserved end residues are part of each CDR3. A D gene is named only where the DNA matches it firmly. Expanded clones get a size class; other rows say once, few or many, or leave the size out.

v_call,j_call,d_call,clone_size,cdr3_aa,cdr3_nt
TRBV9,TRBJ1-3,TRBD1,-,CASSAGQATLSSGNTIYF,TGTGCCAGCAGCGCCGGACAGGCCACCCTCAGCTCTGGAAACACCATATATTTT
TRBV3-1/TRBV3-2,TRBJ2-1,-,-,CASSQVLGSYNEQFF,TGTGCCAGCAGCCAAGTACTAGGATCCTACAATGAGCAGTTCTTC
TRBV18,TRBJ2-7,TRBD2,-,CASSPGGGTYEQYF,TGTGCCAGCTCACCGGGCGGGGGAACCTACGAGCAGTACTTC
TRBV10-3,TRBJ2-7,-,few,CAISEGAGFYEQYF,TGTGCCATCAGTGAGGGGGCAGGGTTTTACGAGCAGTACTTC
TRBV5-6,TRBJ1-4,-,-,CASSAPGGMLRKLFF,TGTGCCAGCAGCGCCCCGGGGGGCATGTTGAGGAAACTGTTTTTT
TRBV6-6,TRBJ2-1,-,-,CASSAPGGTNEQFF,TGTGCCAGCAGTGCCCCTGGGGGGACTAATGAGCAGTTCTTC
TRBV30,TRBJ1-4,TRBD1,once,CAWSIRQGEKLFF,TGTGCCTGGAGTATTCGACAGGGCGAAAAACTGTTTTTT
TRBV9,TRBJ2-5,TRBD2,-,CASSVAGLAETQYF,TGTGCCAGCAGCGTAGCTGGACTAGCTGAGACCCAGTACTTC
TRBV29-1,TRBJ1-1,TRBD1,-,CSVDRGRGTEAFF,TGCAGCGTAGACAGGGGGCGGGGGACTGAAGCTTTCTTT
TRBV5-1,TRBJ1-1,TRBD1,-,CASSLLEGANTEAFF,TGCGCCAGCAGCTTGTTGGAGGGGGCGAACACTGAAGCTTTCTTT
TRBV20-1,TRBJ2-2,-,-,CSASSRGNTGELFF,TGCAGTGCTAGTTCCAGGGGGAACACCGGGGAGCTGTTTTTT
TRBV19,TRBJ1-2,TRBD1,-,CASLGQGITNYGYTF,TGTGCCAGCCTCGGACAGGGTATTACTAACTATGGCTACACCTTC
TRBV5-8,TRBJ2-5,TRBD1,-,CASSLARQGWGETQYF,TGTGCCAGCAGCTTGGCTAGACAGGGGTGGGGAGAGACCCAGTACTTC
TRBV7-2,TRBJ1-1,-,few,CASSLASQKRTEAFF,TGTGCCAGCAGCTTAGCAAGCCAAAAGAGGACTGAAGCTTTCTTT
TRBV6-4,TRBJ2-5,-,-,CASSEPGSRETQYF,TGTGCCAGCAGTGAACCCGGGTCACGGGAGACCCAGTACTTC
TRBV7-9,TRBJ2-7,TRBD2,-,CASTPPASGSRVYEQYF,TGTGCCAGCACCCCCCCGGCTAGCGGGAGCAGGGTCTACGAGCAGTACTTC
TRBV19,TRBJ1-5,-,-,CASSMPATVNNQPQHF,TGTGCCAGTAGTATGCCAGCGACAGTCAATAATCAGCCCCAGCATTTT
TRBV5-1,TRBJ1-5,TRBD1,-,CASSTGGNQPQHF,TGCGCCAGCAGCACAGGGGGGAATCAGCCCCAGCATTTT
TRBV7-3,TRBJ1-2,TRBD1,-,CASSPRQGINYGYTF,TGTGCCAGCAGCCCGAGACAGGGGATTAACTATGGCTACACCTTC
TRBV6-1,TRBJ1-5,TRBD1,-,CASTFQGGAHF,TGTGCCAGCACCTTTCAGGGGGGCGCGCATTTT
TRBV19,TRBJ2-2,TRBD2,-,CASTGGPLNTGELFF,TGTGCCAGTACGGGAGGCCCGCTGAACACCGGGGAGCTGTTTTTT
TRBV20-1,TRBJ2-1,-,-,CSAGVNDEQFF,TGCAGTGCAGGGGTCAACGATGAGCAGTTCTTC
TRBV7-2,TRBJ1-5,-,-,CASSSSSRRGNQPQHF,TGTGCCAGCAGCTCCTCCTCTCGGAGAGGCAATCAGCCCCAGCATTTT
TRBV18,TRBJ2-5,TRBD2,-,CASSPGLAVETQYF,TGTGCCAGCTCACCAGGACTAGCGGTGGAGACCCAGTACTTC
TRBV19,TRBJ1-1,TRBD1,-,CASRPDRGTEAFF,TGTGCCAGTAGACCCGACAGGGGCACTGAAGCTTTCTTT
TRBV19,TRBJ1-2,TRBD1,few,CASSLQGTYGYTF,TGTGCCAGTAGTCTACAGGGGACCTATGGCTACACCTTC
TRBV19,TRBJ1-6,TRBD1,-,CASSDRGQSDPLHF,TGTGCCAGTAGCGACAGGGGGCAAAGTGATCCCCTCCACTTT
TRBV24-1,TRBJ2-1,TRBD2,-,CATSDQGTSNNEQFF,TGTGCCACCAGTGATCAAGGGACTAGTAACAATGAGCAGTTCTTC
TRBV11-2,TRBJ1-3,TRBD1,-,CASSRGTGTGNTIYF,TGTGCCAGCAGCCGAGGGACAGGGACTGGAAACACCATATATTTT
TRBV19,TRBJ1-1,-,-,CASNHVGEAFF,TGTGCCAGTAATCATGTTGGCGAAGCTTTCTTT
TRBV30,TRBJ1-1,-,-,CASQGHRNTEAFF,TGTGCCTCCCAGGGACACCGAAACACTGAAGCTTTCTTT
TRBV2,TRBJ2-1,-,-,CASSVRGEEFF,TGTGCCAGCAGTGTGCGGGGCGAAGAGTTCTTC
TRBV6-5,TRBJ2-7,TRBD1,-,CASRHGTGENYEQYF,TGTGCCAGCAGACACGGGACAGGGGAAAACTACGAGCAGTACTTC
TRBV4-3,TRBJ2-3,TRBD2,-,CASSQDLGDYQFTDTQYF,TGCGCCAGCAGCCAAGATCTTGGGGACTACCAATTCACAGATACGCAGTATTTT
TRBV28,TRBJ1-1,-,once,CASSPSRVGTEAFF,TGTGCCAGCAGTCCCAGCAGGGTAGGGACTGAAGCTTTCTTT
TRBV7-2,TRBJ2-3,TRBD1,-,CASSSPGQLADTQYF,TGTGCCAGCAGCTCGCCGGGACAGCTTGCAGATACGCAGTATTTT
TRBV10-2,TRBJ1-5,-,once,CASSSFRDWHF,TGCGCCAGCAGCTCCTTCCGAGACTGGCATTTT
TRBV6-6,TRBJ2-1,-,few,CASIKDTYNEQFF,TGTGCCAGCATAAAGGACACCTACAATGAGCAGTTCTTC
TRBV7-3,TRBJ2-2,-,-,CASSFQGTTGELFF,TGTGCCAGCAGCTTTCAGGGGACCACCGGGGAGCTGTTTTTT
TRBV15,TRBJ1-3,-,-,CATRAGQSGNTIYF,TGTGCCACCAGAGCCGGACAGTCTGGAAACACCATATATTTT
TRBV6-6,TRBJ2-7,TRBD1,-,CASSQPPTGGYEQYF,TGTGCCAGCAGCCAACCACCGACAGGGGGCTACGAGCAGTACTTC
TRBV6-5,TRBJ1-1,TRBD1,few,CASRTGGTEAFF,TGTGCCAGCAGGACAGGGGGCACTGAAGCTTTCTTT
TRBV9,TRBJ1-4,TRBD1,-,CASSVGLGQGAEKLFF,TGTGCCAGCAGCGTAGGACTTGGACAGGGGGCTGAAAAACTGTTTTTT